Here is one T cell receptor (beta chain) with its context. Per the original methods: It was from reference gene primer amplification that nucleated cell counts were estimated. The data were produced by immunoSEQ multiplex PCR, yet TCRdb's version contains in-frame clones alone and is incomplete. D and trimming come from the DNA, and the V and J calls and clone size come from that table. This sample has more than 200,000 clones, with around 90% found just once. This entry is derived from a study of blood T cell repertoires in COVID-19. In the study overall: COVID-19 samples from acute and convalescent phases originated in the United States, Italy and Spain. The cDNA or gDNA used as material had been derived from T cells, B-cell-depleted T cells, or PBMCs.

In Seattle, patients joined the study during active infection and were tracked longitudinally. The sequence derives from a woman aged 55 to 70 with COVID-19, enrolled during active disease. Material: peripheral blood.

CDR3 sequence (DNA): TGTGCCAGCAGCTTAGCAGTTCGGGGAACTGCCAATGTGGAGCCCCAGCATTTT. It codes for CASSLAVRGTANVEPQHF. This chain links TRBV7-8 with TRBJ1-5; D gene ambiguous. The germline V and J ends were trimmed by 0 bases and 8 bases, with 23 bases remaining between them. Germline lookup yields CDR1 SGHVS and CDR2 FQNEAQ. This CDR3 contains 18 residues.